This record concerns one TCR beta chain sequence. Its antigen remains undetermined. Per-base quality was not reported, and no clone a single base away is much larger than it. Library creation used 5' RACE. TCRdb lists the instrument as Illumina HiSeq 2500. A second PCR of roughly 6 to 12 cycles was performed with a sample-barcoded 5' primer and a J-beta primer mix. Each TCR beta cDNA molecule received a unique molecular identifier from a template-switch 5' adaptor carrying 12 random nucleotides. Each sample yielded at least 2.5 million CDR3-containing paired-end reads. All of the RNA was converted into first-strand cDNA using the Mint cDNA synthesis kit, with a TRBC-specific oligonucleotide serving as the primer. Following uracil-DNA glycosylase treatment, all cDNA underwent a first 18-cycle PCR with the universal primers M1SS and BC2_uni_R. The original pipeline was this. For normalization, 1 million high-quality reads, each with a distinct molecular identifier, were randomly selected from each sample. Instead of being binned into consensus sequences, reads with shared molecular identifiers were discarded. CDR3 identification, clonotype clustering and error correction used MiTCR with a Q25 quality threshold and the strictest error-elimination algorithm. A nonparametric unseen species model with Euler transformation was used to estimate lower-bound total TCR beta diversity. The public reads were reanalyzed by TCRdb: fastp trimming at Q25, MiXCR alignment, in-frame beta chains only. Here each entry gathers all rows of one CDR3 protein and keeps the most common genes and DNA. TCRdb, not the authors, supplied the V and J calls. Counted in this sample were about 830,000 distinct CDR3 sequences; around two thirds of them appeared once. The top ten hold about a quarter of the sample.

The sample originates from a study of blood T cells in healthy people across ages (dated by TCRdb to between 2014 and 2017). Background for the entire study: Template switching captured roughly one uniquely barcoded TCR beta cDNA molecule per two T cells in model experiments. Using deep sequencing normalized with unique cDNA molecular identifiers, the study measured how TCR beta repertoire diversity changes with age. The donors were divided into four age groups: young (average about 16 years), middle-aged (approximately 39), aged (around 67) and long-lived (about 90). To avoid experimental bias, donors of different ages were distributed randomly across sequencing lanes. Using the same blood draw, the study looked at two additional independent replicas of 1 million unique cDNA reads for two donors, one aged 18 to 30 and the other aged 80 or older. The investigation overall reported the following: Estimates of total diversity from one million sequenced T cells were regarded as lower bounds and underestimates. The CMV infection status of donors was not known, potentially confounding age-related changes in expanded clonotypes. The long-lived group showed more naive CD4+ T cells, fewer expanded clones and increased TCR diversity than the aged group, suggesting age selection. Because profiling used bulk unsorted PBMCs, naive and antigen-experienced compartments could not be compared conclusively. Observed TCR beta diversity correlated strongly with the percentage of naive T cells measured by flow cytometry. Observed TCR beta diversity per million T cells fell roughly linearly with age, and a significant reduction was already apparent by age around 36.

The approximately 39 donors, aged roughly 6 to 100 years, were systemically healthy Caucasian individuals from Russia. Each donor gave 9.5 to 10 milliliters of peripheral blood, drawn into EDTA-treated Vacutainer tubes. PBMCs were isolated by Ficoll-Paque density-gradient centrifugation, with at least 6 million obtained per sample. Total RNA, at least 6 micrograms per sample, was extracted from PBMCs with Trizol reagent. For every donor, an aliquot of PBMCs went through flow cytometry to measure the percentages of naive CD45RAhigh/CD27high T cells. The clonotype originates from a man aged 25 to 45 in good health. Sequenced: blood.

The CDR3 amino acid sequence is: CASSPVGSKYNEQFF. At the DNA level, the sequence is TGTGCCAGCAGCCCCGTCGGGAGTAAATACAATGAGCAGTTCTTC. The sequence links TRBV6-2 or TRBV6-3 to TRBJ2-1, with TRBD2 tentatively as D gene (6 bases match). From the germline V gene, CDR1 is MNHEY and CDR2 is SVGEGT. V lost 6 bases and J lost 4 bases; the stretch between them is 16 bases long. Counted from cysteine to phenylalanine, this CDR3 has 15 amino acids. The DNA shown is the 45-base CDR3, in frame from base 1.